This T cell receptor beta chain was found in a study of blood T cell repertoires in COVID-19. Study details: The cDNA or gDNA used as material had been derived from T cells, B-cell-depleted T cells, or PBMCs.

Profiling relied on immunoSEQ multiplex PCR, and the TCRdb table lists in-frame clones only, not all of them. The sample records 70,000 to 90,000 clones, 88% being singletons. This clone was seen once. This receptor was identified in a man in his fifties with acute or convalescent COVID-19. Material for sequencing was peripheral blood.

The chain's CDR3 is CASSFGQGEQPQHF. CDR3 sequence (DNA): TGTGCCAGCAGCTTCGGACAGGGAGAACAGCCCCAGCATTTT. This sequence joins TRBV7-2 and TRBJ1-5; TRBD1 aligns across 8 bases. Trimming took 3 bases from V and 7 from J; bases not matched to a gene: 5. Germline CDR1 SGHTA, CDR2 FQGNSA. CDR3 length equals 14 residues.